The 8 T cell receptor beta chains below all came from one sample that was sequenced in a study of blood T cells in healthy people across ages. Together with a sample-barcoded 5' primer, a J-beta primer mix was included in a second PCR lasting roughly 6 to 12 cycles. One entry per CDR3 protein, called by TCRdb with MiXCR from the 5' RACE reads. In the table there are 650,000 to 1,000,000 distinct CDR3 sequences, 36% of which are singletons. Sequencing used blood. The receptors shown here come from a man aged 18 to 29 in good health.

This chain links TRBV5-1 with TRBJ1-1; D uncertain. The V end lost 0 bases, the J end lost 5 bases, and 17 bases lay between the germline ends. CDR3 length: 16 amino acids. The germline V gene has CDR1 SGHRS and CDR2 YFSETQ. In DNA form, the CDR3 reads TGCGCCAGCAGCTTGGGCGGCGTAGGGATGAGGACTGAAGCTTTCTTT. Translating it yields CASSLGGVGMRTEAFF.

The sample holds many counts of this clonotype. V usage is TRBV5-1 and J usage is TRBJ2-1, with D perhaps being TRBD1 or TRBD2 (5 bases each). The CDR3 is 16 amino acids. Germline CDR1 is SGHRS and CDR2 is YFSETQ. The ends were cut back, 1 base at V and 2 bases at J, with 13 bases in the middle. This CDR3 reads CASSLSGTETYNEQFF. The CDR3 nucleotides are TGCGCCAGCAGCTTGTCCGGGACGGAAACCTACAATGAGCAGTTCTTC.

This clonotype was counted between two and nine times. The V call is TRBV7-9, the J call TRBJ2-5, with a possible D match to TRBD2 (8 bases). The CDR3 has 16 residues. V lost 5 bases and J 2 bases, leaving 18 bases between the germline ends. Germline V gives CDR1 SEHNR, CDR2 FQNEAQ (reference sequence). DNA of the CDR3: TGTGCCAGCAGCCCTCGGGAGGGGGCCAAACAAGAGACCCAGTACTTC. It encodes CASSPREGAKQETQYF.

The V gene is TRBV12-3 or TRBV12-4, the J gene TRBJ2-1, with 7 bases fitting TRBD1. CDR3 length: 15 amino acids. Trimming took 5 bases from V and 6 from J; bases not matched to a gene: 10. The CDR3 loop is CASSRDRVSFNEQFF. CDR3 in DNA: TGTGCCAGCAGTCGCGACAGGGTTTCTTTCAATGAGCAGTTCTTC.

A note on this clonotype: A read error may be the cause here, since a much bigger clone is one base away. J is TRBJ2-3 and V is TRBV7-9; D call uncertain. CDR3 length equals 16 residues. Germline V gives CDR1 SEHNR, CDR2 FQNEAQ (reference sequence). The CDR3 DNA sequence: TGTACCAGCAGCCCTTTAGGGTCTTTAAGTGAGGATACGCAGTATTTT. The encoded protein is CTSSPLGSLSEDTQYF.

This clonotype has just a few counts. V is TRBV20-1 and J is TRBJ1-2; D is unclear. Trimming took 6 bases from V and 4 from J, leaving 18 bases between them. The CDR3 spans 14 residues. The V gene's germline CDR1 is DFQATT and CDR2 SNEGSKA (reference sequence). The CDR3: CSAISPSQLYGYTF. CDR3 DNA sequence: TGCAGTGCCATCTCCCCCTCCCAGCTCTATGGCTACACCTTC.

The chain employs TRBV12-3 or TRBV12-4 and TRBJ2-7; 10 bases match TRBD1. The CDR3 runs to 15 residues. V trimming: 6 bases; J trimming: 5 bases; junction bases outside the gene matches: 10. CDR3 coding DNA: TGTGCCAGCAGCCGTACCGACAGGGGGCTGGACGAGCAGTACTTC. The encoded protein is CASSRTDRGLDEQYF.

Details on this clonotype: The junction differs from germline at one of its ends, possibly a read error. J is TRBJ1-2 and V is TRBV6-2 or TRBV6-3; tentative D call: TRBD1 (6 bases). The V gene's germline CDR1 is MNHEY and CDR2 SVGEGT. The CDR3 spans 12 residues. The CDR3 protein is CVSSPGQHGYTF. DNA of the CDR3: TGTGTCAGCAGCCCAGGACAGCATGGCTACACCTTC.